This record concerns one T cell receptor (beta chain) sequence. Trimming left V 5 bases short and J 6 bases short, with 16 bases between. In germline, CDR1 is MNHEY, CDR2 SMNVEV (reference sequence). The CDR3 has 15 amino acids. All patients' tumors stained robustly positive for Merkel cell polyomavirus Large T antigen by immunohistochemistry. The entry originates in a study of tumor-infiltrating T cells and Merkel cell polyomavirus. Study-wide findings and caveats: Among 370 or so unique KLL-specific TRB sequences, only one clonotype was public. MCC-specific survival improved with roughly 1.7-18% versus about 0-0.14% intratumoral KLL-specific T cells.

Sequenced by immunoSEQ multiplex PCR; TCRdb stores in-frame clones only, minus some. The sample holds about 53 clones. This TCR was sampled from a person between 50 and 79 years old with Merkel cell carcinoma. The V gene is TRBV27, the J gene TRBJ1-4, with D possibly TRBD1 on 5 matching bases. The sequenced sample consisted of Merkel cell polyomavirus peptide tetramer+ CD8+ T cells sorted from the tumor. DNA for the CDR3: TGTGCCAGCAGTACCCGCGGGACCGGGGATGAAAAACTGTTTTTT. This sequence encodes CASSTRGTGDEKLFF.